The rows below give T cell receptor beta chains drawn from one sample of a study of blood T cell repertoires in COVID-19. Clones were read by immunoSEQ multiplex PCR, and TCRdb kept only the in-frame ones, dropping some. The table lists 260,000 or so clones, approximately 91% of them singletons. Sequenced sample: peripheral blood. These receptors all stem from a man younger than 35 with active or convalescent COVID-19. Both conserved end residues are part of each CDR3. A D gene is named only where the DNA matches it firmly. For some rows the clone size is stated as once, few or many, or as a class when expanded; others skip it.

>NA|NA|TRBV12-3/TRBV12-4|TRBJ2-4
TGTGCCAGCAGTTTCGGAGACATTCAGTACTTC
CASSFGDIQYF
>NA|NA|TRBV19|TRBJ1-2
TGTGCCAGTAGTATAGCCGACTATGGCTACACCTTC
CASSIADYGYTF
>NA|TRBD1|TRBV13|TRBJ1-5
TGTGCCAGCAGCTTAGGAGGGACAGGGAATAGCAATCAGCCCCAGCATTTT
CASSLGGTGNSNQPQHF
>NA|NA|TRBV5-5|TRBJ2-7
TGTGCCAGCAGCTCAGTACGAGGGGGCTACGAGCAGTACTTC
CASSSVRGGYEQYF
>once|NA|TRBV5-1|TRBJ1-6
TGCGCCAGCAGCCGGCAGGGATCCTATAATTCACCCCTCCACTTT
CASSRQGSYNSPLHF
>NA|NA|TRBV6-5|TRBJ2-7
TGTGCCAGCAGTTTGGGTTCGGGACACTACGAGCAGTACTTC
CASSLGSGHYEQYF
>NA|NA|TRBV4-3|TRBJ1-1
TGCGCCAGCAGCCAAGGGCAGGGGCGCACTGAAGCTTTCTTT
CASSQGQGRTEAFF
>NA|NA|TRBV9|TRBJ1-1
TGTGCCAGCAGCCCTTGGTTCGGGGGGACTGAAGCTTTCTTT
CASSPWFGGTEAFF
>NA|NA|TRBV9|TRBJ2-1
TGTGCCAGCAGCGTAGCTCTAAGCCGGCGCGGGGCGGAAGGCTACAATGAGCAGTTCTTC
CASSVALSRRGAEGYNEQFF
>once|NA|TRBV5-6|TRBJ1-6
TGTGCCAGCAAACGACAGCCGAGCTCCTATAATTCACCCCTCCACTTT
CASKRQPSSYNSPLHF
>NA|NA|TRBV27|TRBJ2-1
TGTGCCAGCACCGTGGGGCCAGAGCAGTTCTTC
CASTVGPEQFF
>NA|TRBD1|TRBV2|TRBJ1-2
TGTGCCAGCATTGGACGCGAAGGAGACAGGGCTTTTCCTAACTATGGCTACACCTTC
CASIGREGDRAFPNYGYTF
>NA|TRBD1|TRBV19|TRBJ1-4
TGTGCCAGTAGTGACAGGGGGAGTAATGAAAAACTGTTTTTT
CASSDRGSNEKLFF
>once|TRBD1|TRBV12-3/TRBV12-4|TRBJ1-5
TGTGCCAGCAGTTTTCGGGACAGGGCCCAGCATTTT
CASSFRDRAQHF
>NA|NA|TRBV18|TRBJ2-2
TGTGCCAGCTCACTAAACTCTGGTGTCACCGGGGAGCTGTTTTTT
CASSLNSGVTGELFF
>once|NA|TRBV12-3/TRBV12-4|TRBJ2-7
TGTGCCAGCAGTCCTAGCCTATCCTACGAGCAGTACTTC
CASSPSLSYEQYF
>NA|NA|TRBV7-2|TRBJ2-5
TGTGCCAGCAGCTTTAATCCCAGGGAGACCCAGTACTTC
CASSFNPRETQYF
>NA|NA|TRBV12-3/TRBV12-4|TRBJ1-2
TGTGCCAGCAGCCAGTATCTCTATGGCTACACCTTC
CASSQYLYGYTF
>NA|NA|TRBV13|TRBJ2-5
TGTGCCAGCAGAACCAACTGGGCTGAGACCCAGTACTTC
CASRTNWAETQYF
>NA|TRBD1|TRBV12-5|TRBJ1-5
TGTGCTAGTGGACGGGACAGCGCGATCCAGCATTTT
CASGRDSAIQHF
>NA|NA|TRBV20-1|TRBJ2-7
TGCAGGCCGGACAGATATTACGAGCAGTACTTC
CRPDRYYEQYF
>NA|NA|TRBV5-6|TRBJ2-1
TGTGCCAGCAGCGCGGTTGGTTCCTACAATGAGCAGTTCTTC
CASSAVGSYNEQFF
>NA|TRBD1|TRBV19|TRBJ1-1
TGTGCCAGTAGTATTACAGGGGGGGGAGTGAACACTGAAGCTTTCTTT
CASSITGGGVNTEAFF
>NA|NA|TRBV5-1|TRBJ2-7
TGCGCCAGCAGCTTGGCCGCGAGTTCCGAGCAGTACTTC
CASSLAASSEQYF